A selection of T cell receptor beta chains follows, all from one sample in a study of T cell changes during pregnancy in multiple sclerosis. Assay: immunoSEQ multiplex PCR; the TCRdb copy retains only in-frame clones and omits some. The table includes tens of thousands of clones, around 94% detected once. Material for sequencing was peripheral blood. The receptors originated from a female donor with multiple sclerosis, enrolled in a pregnancy study. Both conserved end residues are part of each CDR3. Fields, in order: V gene, J gene, D gene, CDR3 DNA, CDR3 protein. D genes are given only for firm matches.

TRBV7-3	TRBJ2-1	TRBD2	TGTGCCAGCAGCAAACACATAGCGGGAAGGGACAATGAGCAGTTCTTC	CASSKHIAGRDNEQFF
TRBV18	TRBJ2-5	.	TGTGCCAGCTCACCACCGCAGGGTACGGAGACCCAGTACTTC	CASSPPQGTETQYF
TRBV28	TRBJ2-5	.	TGTGCCAGCAGATCCGGGGGCCGGGAGACCCAGTACTTC	CASRSGGRETQYF
TRBV5-6	TRBJ2-7	.	TGTGCCAGCAGCTTGGAATACGAGCAGTACTTC	CASSLEYEQYF
TRBV21-1	TRBJ1-5	.	TGTGCCAGCAGAGGGGAGACAGGGGGAAGTAAGCCCCAGCATTTT	CASRGETGGSKPQHF
TRBV11-2	TRBJ2-1	.	TGTGCCAGCAGCTTAGATAGCGGAGGATACAATGAGCAGTTCTTC	CASSLDSGGYNEQFF
TRBV18	TRBJ2-4	.	TGTGCCAGCTCACCCACCCGACAGCAGATAAACATTCAGTACTTC	CASSPTRQQINIQYF
TRBV5-6	TRBJ1-1	TRBD1	TGTGCCAGCAGCTTTGGACAGGGAGTTTTCACTGAAGCTTTCTTT	CASSFGQGVFTEAFF
TRBV5-6	TRBJ2-7	.	TGTGCCAGCACGCCGAGCGGACCGGGGCCGCAGTACTTC	CASTPSGPGPQYF
TRBV11-3	TRBJ1-1	.	TGTGCCAGCAGCGAAAATCCCGGGACACGAGCTTTCTTT	CASSENPGTRAFF
TRBV7-2	TRBJ1-5	.	TGTGCCAGCAGCGCCTCCGGGACCCGATTTCAGCCCCAGCATTTT	CASSASGTRFQPQHF
TRBV10-3	TRBJ1-5	TRBD1	TGTGCCATCAGTGGACAGGGGGCAGAGCAGCCCCAGCATTTT	CAISGQGAEQPQHF
TRBV10-1	TRBJ2-7	TRBD2	TGCGCCAGCAGTGGGGGACTAGCCATGTACGAGCAGTACTTC	CASSGGLAMYEQYF